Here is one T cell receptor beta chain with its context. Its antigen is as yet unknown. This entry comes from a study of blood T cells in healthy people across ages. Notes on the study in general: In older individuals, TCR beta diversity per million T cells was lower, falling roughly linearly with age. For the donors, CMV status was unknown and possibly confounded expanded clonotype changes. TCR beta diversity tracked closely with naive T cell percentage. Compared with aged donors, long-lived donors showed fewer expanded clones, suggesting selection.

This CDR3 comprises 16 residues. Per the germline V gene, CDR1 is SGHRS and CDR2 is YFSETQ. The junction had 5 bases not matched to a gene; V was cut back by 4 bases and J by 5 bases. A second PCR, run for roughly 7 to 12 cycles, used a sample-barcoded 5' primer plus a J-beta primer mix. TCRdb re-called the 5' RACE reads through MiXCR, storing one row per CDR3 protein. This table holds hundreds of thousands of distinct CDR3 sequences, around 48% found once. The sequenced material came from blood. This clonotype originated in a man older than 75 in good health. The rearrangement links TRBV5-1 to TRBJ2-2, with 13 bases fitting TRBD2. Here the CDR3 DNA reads TGCGCCAGCAGCAGTCAACTAGCGGGAGGGACCGGGGAGCTGTTTTTT. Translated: CASSSQLAGGTGELFF.